This note documents a single T cell receptor beta chain sequence. The data belong to a study of blood T cell repertoires in COVID-19. In the original processing: Reference gene primer amplification yielded estimated nucleated cell counts. Clones were sequenced by immunoSEQ multiplex PCR, and TCRdb holds only the in-frame ones, with some missing. The DNA gave D and trimming, while V, J and clone size come from that table. The table includes over 200,000 clones, approximately 90% detected once. The V segment lost 7 bases and the J segment 3 bases; nucleotides outside the gene matches: 4. Germline CDR1 and CDR2: SGHRS and YFSETQ. The CDR3 has 14 amino acids. Seattle patient enrollment occurred during active infection, with longitudinal follow-up thereafter.

The sequencing sample was made of peripheral blood. The V call is TRBV5-1, the J call TRBJ1-2, with 12 bases that match TRBD1. This receptor was taken from a man aged 55 to 70 with COVID-19, enrolled during active disease. The CDR3 coding sequence is TGCGCCAGCGGGGGACAGGGGGCATACTATGGCTACACCTTC. Its protein is CASGGQGAYYGYTF. Combining the CDR3 with reference TRBV5-1 and TRBJ1-2 gives the whole variable domain KAGVTQTPRYLIKTRGQQVTLSCSPISGHRSVSWYQQTPGQGLQFLFEYFSETQRNKGNFPGRFSGRQFSNSRSEMNVSTLELGDSALYLCASGGQGAYYGYTFGSGTRLTVV.